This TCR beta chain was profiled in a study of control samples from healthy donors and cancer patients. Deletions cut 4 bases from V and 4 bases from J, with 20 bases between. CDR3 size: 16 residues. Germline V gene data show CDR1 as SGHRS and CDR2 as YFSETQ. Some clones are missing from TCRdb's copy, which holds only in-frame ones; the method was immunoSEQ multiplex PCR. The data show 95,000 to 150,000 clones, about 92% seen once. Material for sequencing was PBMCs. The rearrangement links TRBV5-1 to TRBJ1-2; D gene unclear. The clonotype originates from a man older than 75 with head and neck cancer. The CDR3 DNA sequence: TGCGCCAGCAGCCGGGAGGGCCGGACGGACTTCTATGGCTACACCTTC. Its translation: CASSREGRTDFYGYTF.